This T cell receptor beta chain originates from a study of cytomegalovirus exposure and HLA in healthy donors. Overall study findings and caveats: Immune exposure was documented only through CMV serostatus. A list of approximately 150 TCR beta chains associated with cytomegalovirus was given.

Germline values: CDR1 DFQATT, CDR2 SNEGSKA (reference sequence). Trimming removed 7 bases from V and 7 bases from J, with 13 bases in between. The CDR3 contains 11 residues. As for the donors, each was a healthy bone marrow donor. The PCR made use of 60 Vbeta and 13 Jbeta primers. Produced via immunoSEQ multiplex PCR; TCRdb's table is partial and in-frame only. This sample has around 170,000 clones, with over 60% found just once. This clone was observed a few times. Antigen: not known. V is TRBV20-1 and J is TRBJ1-1, with D maybe TRBD1 (5 bases). The source of this sequence is a man between 18 and 35 years old in good health and CMV-seronegative. Sequenced input: PBMCs. CDR3 in amino acids: CSVLRGVEAFF. The CDR3 nucleotides read TGCAGTGTCCTACGGGGGGTTGAAGCTTTCTTT.